This TCR beta chain is from a study of T cell responses to AZD1222 COVID-19 vaccine. Trimming left V 2 bases short and J 8 bases short, with 16 bases between. The CDR3 runs 15 residues. Germline V lookup: CDR1 SEHNR, CDR2 FQNEAQ (reference sequence). Overall study findings and caveats: Seropositivity was recorded at baseline in only six AZD1222 recipients. Regions 160-218 and 743-854 held dominance among vaccine-associated CD4 TCRs, which spanned spike. White British people made up most donors, females outnumbered males, and clonal diversity was possibly underestimated.

Using immunoSEQ multiplex PCR, the repertoire was profiled, and TCRdb retains in-frame clones only, with some absent. Of about 130,000 clones in the sample, roughly nine tenths were seen once. Comment on this clone: What it binds is not known.

This receptor was obtained from an adult who received the AZD1222 COVID-19 vaccine. The specimen comprised peripheral blood, sampled 28 days after the second AZD1222 dose. The rearrangement links TRBV7-9 to TRBJ2-1; TRBD2 is a possible D gene (6 bases). Here the CDR3 reads CASSLTWVSGHEQFF. CDR3 coding DNA: TGTGCCAGCAGCTTAACTTGGGTCAGCGGGCATGAGCAGTTCTTC.